Described below is a single TCR beta chain sequence and its context. The antigen is unknown. The protocol was immunoSEQ multiplex PCR, while the TCRdb copy is restricted to in-frame clones and leaves out a portion. The sample records 100,000 to 150,000 clones, over 70% being singletons. The sample belongs to a study of T cell responses to AZD1222 COVID-19 vaccine. The CDR3 length is 12 residues. Germline loops: CDR1 SEHNR, CDR2 FQNEAQ (reference sequence). The V gene lost 5 bases and the J gene lost 0 bases, with 3 bases spanning the gap. Overall study results and limits: Targeting of unmutated variant regions was reportedly seen in nearly half of spike-specific TCRs. Seropositive AZD1222 recipients at baseline numbered only six or seven. Females outnumbered males among donors, who were mostly white British; clonal diversity was possibly underestimated.

Material: peripheral blood, obtained on day 0 of AZD1222 vaccination. The sequence came from an adult in good health. The V gene is TRBV7-9, the J gene TRBJ2-3; unclear D gene. CDR3 nucleotides: TGTGCCAGCAGCACGAGCACAGATACGCAGTATTTT. This translates into CASSTSTDTQYF.